This T cell receptor (beta chain) was profiled in a study of patients and donors after allogeneic stem cell transplantation. TCRdb fed the RT-PCR reads into MiXCR, producing one record per CDR3 protein. Among tens of thousands of distinct CDR3 sequences listed, 10% to 15% were seen once. This clonotype was observed at least ten times. The CDR3 totals 16 residues. Germline CDR1 is MNHEY and CDR2 is SVGAGI. V dropped 4 bases and J dropped 15 bases, with 28 bases sitting between them. The genes are TRBV6-5 and TRBJ1-5; D ambiguous. The receptor was derived from a human donor who was either an allogeneic HSCT recipient or a stem cell or donor lymphocyte infusion donor (not recorded which). It is not recorded whose cells these are; they may come from a transplant donor. Sequenced material: blood, either unsorted or a sorted T cell fraction (not recorded which). CDR3 in amino acids: CASSSLDGIPGDILHF. Here the CDR3 DNA reads TGTGCCAGCAGTTCCTTGGACGGAATCCCTGGAGACATTTTGCATTTT.